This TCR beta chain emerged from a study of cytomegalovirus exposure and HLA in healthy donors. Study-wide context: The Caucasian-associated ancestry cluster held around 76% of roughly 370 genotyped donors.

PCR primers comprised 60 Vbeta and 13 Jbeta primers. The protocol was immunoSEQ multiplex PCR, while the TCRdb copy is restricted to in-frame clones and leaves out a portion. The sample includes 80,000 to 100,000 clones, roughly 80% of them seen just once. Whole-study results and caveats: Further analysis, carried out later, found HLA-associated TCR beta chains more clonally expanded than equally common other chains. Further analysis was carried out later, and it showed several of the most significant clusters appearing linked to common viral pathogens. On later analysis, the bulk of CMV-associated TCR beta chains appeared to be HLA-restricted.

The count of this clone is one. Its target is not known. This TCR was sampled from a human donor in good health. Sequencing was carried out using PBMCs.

This CDR3 reads CASGLVDTGYTF. DNA for the CDR3: TGTGCTAGTGGTTTGGTCGACACCGGCTACACCTTC. The chain couples TRBV12-5 to TRBJ1-2; D unclear. Trimming cost V 0 bases and J 8 bases, with 7 bases left between them. The V gene's germline CDR1 is LGHNT and CDR2 FRNRAP. The CDR3 extends over 12 amino acids.